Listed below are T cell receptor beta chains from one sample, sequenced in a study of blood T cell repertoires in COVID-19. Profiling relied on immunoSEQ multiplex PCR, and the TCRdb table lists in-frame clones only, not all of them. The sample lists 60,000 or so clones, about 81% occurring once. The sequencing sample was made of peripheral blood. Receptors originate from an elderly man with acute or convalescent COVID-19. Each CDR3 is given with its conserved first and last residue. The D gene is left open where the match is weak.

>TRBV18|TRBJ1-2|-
CASSPSGAGARYGYTF
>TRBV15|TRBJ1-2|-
CATSRDRGANYGYTF
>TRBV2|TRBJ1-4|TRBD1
CASSEESGTGNEKLFF
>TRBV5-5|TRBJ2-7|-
CASSLGLAIYEQYF
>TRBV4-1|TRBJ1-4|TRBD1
CASSQTRQGTQKLFF
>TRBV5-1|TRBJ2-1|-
CASSLVSGAYNEQFF
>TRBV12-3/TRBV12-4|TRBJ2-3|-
CASGFAGNTQYF
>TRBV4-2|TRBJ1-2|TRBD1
CASSQDGNRGDGYTF
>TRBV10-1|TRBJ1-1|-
CASMEGSGTEAFF
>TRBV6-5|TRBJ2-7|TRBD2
CASSYELAPGRGQYF
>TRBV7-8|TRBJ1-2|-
CASSPRTAFEDYGYTF
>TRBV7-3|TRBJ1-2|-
CASSLSRQGSGYTF
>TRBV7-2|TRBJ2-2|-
CASSKGIRNTGELFF
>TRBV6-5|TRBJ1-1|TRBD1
CASIKEGAGTEAFF
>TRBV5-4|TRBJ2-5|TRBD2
CASSPSGGVQETQYF
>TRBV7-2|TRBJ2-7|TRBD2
CASSLGLAGPFEQYF
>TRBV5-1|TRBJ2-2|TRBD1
CASSMDRAINTGELFF